The rows below give T cell receptor beta chains drawn from one sample of a study of neurological immune-mediated disorders. TCRdb reprocessed the 5' RACE reads via MiXCR and lists one record per CDR3 protein. The sample yields approximately 50,000 distinct CDR3 sequences, around 10% seen once. The sample comprised PBMCs. These receptors all stem from a man in his 70s with HTLV-1-associated myelopathy (HAM/TSP). CDR3s include the opening cysteine and the closing phenylalanine or tryptophan. A D gene is named only where the DNA matches it firmly. Size tells how often a clone was seen (once, few, many) or the class of an expanded clone, and some rows leave it out.

V,D,J,size,CDR3,DNA
TRBV20-1,NA,TRBJ2-1,medium-sized,CSASKRDEQFF,TGCAGTGCTAGCAAGCGGGATGAGCAGTTCTTC
TRBV7-6,TRBD2,TRBJ2-3,many,CASSSSGRAWTDTQYF,TGTGCCAGCAGCTCTAGCGGGAGGGCCTGGACAGATACGCAGTATTTT
TRBV20-1,NA,TRBJ2-3,many,CSARDLSQYF,TGCAGTGCTAGAGACCTCTCGCAGTATTTT
TRBV20-1,TRBD2,TRBJ2-7,many,CSARDRRLAGGRYEQYF,TGCAGTGCTAGAGATAGGAGACTAGCGGGAGGAAGGTACGAGCAGTACTTC
TRBV4-3,NA,TRBJ2-2,many,CASRSFGSNTGELFF,TGCGCCAGCAGATCGTTTGGATCGAACACCGGGGAGCTGTTTTTT
TRBV7-9,NA,TRBJ1-1,many,CASTLDRGGEDTEAFF,TGTGCCAGCACCTTGGATCGAGGGGGGGAAGACACTGAAGCTTTCTTT
TRBV5-1,TRBD1,TRBJ2-1,many,CASMVGTGPSSYNEQFF,TGCGCCAGCATGGTTGGGACAGGCCCTAGCTCCTACAATGAGCAGTTCTTC
TRBV20-1,NA,TRBJ1-2,medium-sized,CSASSRTANYGYTF,TGCAGTGCTTCCTCAAGGACAGCTAACTATGGCTACACCTTC
TRBV20-1,TRBD2,TRBJ2-1,many,CRALSGRESYNEQFF,TGCAGGGCCCTTAGCGGGAGGGAGTCCTACAATGAGCAGTTCTTC
TRBV28,NA,TRBJ1-5,many,CASSLKGNQPQHF,TGTGCCAGCAGTTTGAAGGGGAACCAGCCCCAGCATTTT
TRBV28,NA,TRBJ1-5,many,CASSYGSNQPQHF,TGTGCCAGCAGCTACGGAAGCAATCAGCCCCAGCATTTT
TRBV28,NA,TRBJ1-1,many,CASSLRGRGTEAFF,TGTGCCAGCAGTTTAAGGGGCCGCGGCACTGAAGCTTTCTTT
TRBV18,NA,TRBJ2-1,few,CASSPNWGSSYNEQFF,TGTGCCAGCTCACCGAATTGGGGGAGCTCCTACAATGAGCAGTTCTTC
TRBV4-3,NA,TRBJ1-5,NA,CASSIRGDNQPQHF,TGCGCCAGCAGCATTAGGGGGGACAATCAGCCCCAGCATTTT
TRBV20-1,NA,TRBJ2-5,many,CSARDWYRGVETQYF,TGCAGTGCTAGAGATTGGTATAGGGGGGTCGAGACCCAGTACTTC
TRBV4-3,NA,TRBJ2-1,many,CASSQDLADEQFF,TGCGCCAGCAGCCAAGATCTGGCAGATGAGCAGTTCTTC
TRBV5-1,NA,TRBJ2-3,many,CASSLGGARDTQYF,TGCGCCAGCAGCTTGGGAGGGGCGCGCGATACGCAGTATTTT
TRBV10-3,NA,TRBJ2-7,many,CAISESGNSYEQYF,TGTGCCATCAGTGAGTCTGGCAATTCCTACGAGCAGTACTTC
TRBV20-1,NA,TRBJ1-1,few,CSARADVWNTEAFF,TGCAGTGCTAGAGCAGACGTCTGGAACACTGAAGCTTTCTTT
TRBV5-1,TRBD1,TRBJ2-7,many,CASSFAGGDFGEQYF,TGCGCCAGCAGCTTCGCAGGGGGTGATTTCGGCGAGCAGTACTTC
TRBV28,NA,TRBJ1-5,many,CASSLVTYSNQPQHF,TGTGCCAGCAGTTTGGTGACTTATAGCAATCAGCCCCAGCATTTT
TRBV5-1,NA,TRBJ2-1,many,CASSLERGGTVHEQFF,TGCGCCAGCAGCTTGGAACGGGGAGGTACCGTACATGAGCAGTTCTTC
TRBV7-9,NA,TRBJ2-7,few,CASQRERNAEQYF,TGTGCCAGCCAAAGGGAACGAAACGCCGAGCAGTACTTC
TRBV15,TRBD2,TRBJ2-5,many,CATTPRTSGRETQYF,TGTGCCACCACCCCCCGGACTAGCGGGAGAGAGACCCAGTACTTC
TRBV7-6,NA,TRBJ2-2,many,CASSLVPQNTGELFF,TGTGCCAGCAGCTTAGTCCCCCAAAACACCGGGGAGCTGTTTTTT
TRBV6-6,NA,TRBJ2-3,many,CASSYAAQLVPDTQYF,TGTGCCAGCAGTTATGCCGCGCAGTTGGTTCCAGATACGCAGTATTTT
TRBV7-9,NA,TRBJ2-3,many,CASSLEAQQYF,TGTGCCAGCAGCTTAGAGGCACAGCAGTATTTT
TRBV5-1,NA,TRBJ2-1,NA,CASSLAPSGSYNEQFF,TGCGCCAGCAGCTTGGCCCCCAGTGGCTCCTACAATGAGCAGTTCTTC
TRBV6-2/TRBV6-3,TRBD2,TRBJ2-1,many,CASTPWLAGGPLDEQFF,TGTGCCAGCACCCCTTGGCTAGCGGGAGGCCCTTTGGATGAGCAGTTCTTC
TRBV18,NA,TRBJ1-4,many,CASSPTQAREKLFF,TGTGCCAGCTCACCAACCCAGGCACGGGAAAAACTGTTTTTT
TRBV7-9,NA,TRBJ2-3,NA,CASSTSRTALDTQYF,TGTGCCAGCAGCACTAGCCGGACCGCTCTAGATACGCAGTATTTT
TRBV28,TRBD1,TRBJ2-1,many,CASTPQKQGSQNEQFF,TGTGCCAGCACCCCGCAAAAACAGGGGTCACAAAATGAGCAGTTCTTC
TRBV12-3/TRBV12-4,TRBD2,TRBJ2-7,many,CASSATSVSYEQYF,TGTGCCAGCAGCGCGACTAGCGTATCCTACGAGCAGTACTTC
TRBV29-1,NA,TRBJ1-3,many,CSAKDWGSGNTIYF,TGCAGCGCAAAGGACTGGGGTTCTGGAAACACCATATATTTT
TRBV20-1,NA,TRBJ2-3,many,CSARGEHRDTQYF,TGCAGTGCTAGAGGGGAACACAGAGATACGCAGTATTTT
TRBV2,NA,TRBJ1-5,many,CASSEGGGQQPQHF,TGTGCCAGCAGTGAAGGGGGGGGCCAACAGCCCCAGCATTTT
TRBV15,TRBD2,TRBJ2-2,NA,CATSKLTSGRGNTGELFF,TGTGCCACCAGCAAACTGACTAGCGGGAGGGGTAACACCGGGGAGCTGTTTTTT
TRBV20-1,NA,TRBJ1-5,many,CSARQGGQPQHF,TGCAGTGCTAGGCAGGGCGGTCAGCCCCAGCATTTT
TRBV20-1,TRBD2,TRBJ2-1,once,CSATGTSGNGQFF,TGCAGTGCCACGGGGACTAGTGGAAATGGGCAGTTCTTC
TRBV4-3,TRBD2,TRBJ2-1,many,CASSPLRASGGYNEQFF,TGCGCCAGCAGCCCATTAAGGGCTAGCGGGGGCTACAATGAGCAGTTCTTC
TRBV6-5,TRBD2,TRBJ2-1,many,CASSYLRTSGIGNYNEQFF,TGTGCCAGCAGTTACTTGCGGACTAGCGGGATCGGTAACTACAATGAGCAGTTCTTC
TRBV20-1,NA,TRBJ2-5,medium-sized,CSARAGVGGRQETQYF,TGCAGTGCTAGAGCGGGGGTAGGGGGTCGCCAAGAGACCCAGTACTTC
TRBV28,TRBD2,TRBJ2-3,many,CASSPGLQGGYTDTQYF,TGTGCCAGCAGCCCAGGACTCCAGGGAGGGTATACAGATACGCAGTATTTT
TRBV25-1,TRBD2,TRBJ2-7,many,CASSEWARGRADYEQYF,TGTGCCAGCAGTGAATGGGCACGAGGGAGGGCCGACTACGAGCAGTACTTC
TRBV7-2,NA,TRBJ2-3,many,CASSLADLSTDTQYF,TGTGCCAGCAGCTTAGCGGATCTAAGCACAGATACGCAGTATTTT
TRBV4-2,NA,TRBJ1-1,many,CASSQRAYPEEAFF,TGTGCCAGCAGCCAACGGGCGTATCCTGAAGAAGCTTTCTTT
TRBV5-6,TRBD2,TRBJ2-3,many,CASSALAGGPSTDTQYF,TGTGCCAGCAGCGCTCTGGCGGGAGGGCCTTCGACAGATACGCAGTATTTT
TRBV15,NA,TRBJ2-2,many,CATSRDRAGELFF,TGTGCCACCAGCAGAGATCGGGCCGGGGAGCTGTTTTTT
TRBV12-3/TRBV12-4,NA,TRBJ2-7,many,CASSLGSEQYF,TGTGCCAGCAGTTTGGGCAGCGAGCAGTACTTC
TRBV5-1,NA,TRBJ2-6,many,CASSPPGQAGANVLTF,TGCGCCAGCAGCCCACCAGGGCAGGCTGGGGCCAACGTCCTGACTTTC
TRBV29-1,NA,TRBJ1-2,NA,CSVEEAGSSGYTF,TGCAGCGTTGAAGAGGCAGGGTCCAGTGGCTACACCTTC
TRBV2,TRBD2,TRBJ2-5,NA,CASSEPGLAGRTTVTQYF,TGTGCCAGCAGTGAACCGGGACTAGCGGGGCGAACTACAGTGACCCAGTACTTC
TRBV20-1,NA,TRBJ2-5,many,CSTTGQETQYF,TGCAGTACTACGGGCCAAGAGACCCAGTACTTC
TRBV19,NA,TRBJ1-5,many,CASTNSRGSGQPQHF,TGTGCCAGTACCAATAGTCGGGGGAGCGGCCAGCCCCAGCATTTT